This TCR beta chain was recorded in a study of blood T cell repertoires in COVID-19. Study background: COVID-19 samples from acute and convalescent phases originated in the United States, Italy and Spain. PBMCs, B-cell-depleted T cells, or T cells provided the cDNA or gDNA that made up the material.

Germline V lookup: CDR1 SGHKS, CDR2 YYEKEE (reference sequence). V lost 2 bases and J lost 3; bases outside the gene matches: 7. The CDR3 is 15 residues long. The authors' processing: Nucleated cell number was recorded as an estimate derived from reference gene primer amplification. Repertoires were generated with immunoSEQ multiplex PCR, while TCRdb's copy carries only in-frame clones and drops some. V, J and clone size are taken as reported in that table, and D and trimming were inferred from the DNA itself. Of some 89,000 clones in the sample, 60% to 85% were seen once. The sample was peripheral blood. The TCR originated in a man aged 65 to 79 with acute or convalescent COVID-19. This chain links TRBV5-5 with TRBJ1-2, with TRBD1 identical over 7 bases. The CDR3 nucleotides are TGTGCCAGCAGCTTATTCGGACAGGCCGACTATGGCTACACCTTC. Translated: CASSLFGQADYGYTF.